These 8 T cell receptor beta chains came from one sample sequenced in a study of blood T cells in healthy people across ages. Sample-barcoded 5' priming and a J-beta primer mix drove a second PCR of about 6 to 11 cycles. TCRdb re-derived calls from the 5' RACE reads in MiXCR, one entry per CDR3 protein. In the table there are more than 600,000 distinct CDR3 sequences, around a quarter of which are singletons. This sample was shared with a second study, whose subject was T cells of mothers and their children.

Sequenced: blood. These receptors all stem from a boy between 10 and 17 years old in good health.

This clonotype has only a few counts. The chain recombines TRBV28 with TRBJ2-5; 10 bases are a match to TRBD2. With the DNA end fitting TRBJ2-7 better, the J assignment may be wrong. This CDR3 comprises 15 residues. Germline V lookup: CDR1 MDHEN, CDR2 SYDVKM. The CDR3 protein is CASSQASGRPYEQYF. The CDR3 coding sequence is TGTGCCAGCAGTCAAGCTAGCGGGAGACCCTACGAGCAGTACTTC.

This clonotype was observed a few times. The chain uses TRBV3-1 and TRBJ2-5; 9 bases are shared with TRBD1. The J call may be incorrect, as the DNA end agrees better with TRBJ2-7. CDR3 length: 15 residues. In germline, CDR1 is LGHDT, CDR2 YNNKEL (reference sequence). CDR3 region: CASSHPGTGKYEQYF. CDR3 nucleotides: TGTGCCAGCAGCCACCCCGGGACAGGGAAGTACGAGCAGTACTTC.

This clonotype appeared a few times. V is TRBV24-1 and J is TRBJ2-7, with TRBD1 identical over 7 bases. Germline CDR1 and CDR2: KGHDR and SFDVKD. The CDR3 totals 16 residues. V was pared by 5 bases and J by 0 bases, with 9 bases of the junction left unmatched. In DNA, the CDR3 is TGTGCCACCAGTGGCCGACAGGGTGGGAGCTCCTACGAGCAGTACTTC. Translated, it gives CATSGRQGGSSYEQYF.

The chain carries TRBV29-1 and TRBJ2-3; D ambiguous. Trimming pared 5 bases from V and 5 bases from J, leaving 11 bases between. The CDR3 runs to 12 residues. Per the germline V gene, CDR1 is SQVTM and CDR2 is ANQGSEA. CDR3 loop: CSVRSLGDTQYF. Here the CDR3 DNA reads TGCAGCGTTCGGTCCCTAGGAGATACGCAGTATTTT.

The rearrangement uses TRBV4-3 and TRBJ2-7; 10 bases map to TRBD2. Germline CDR1 is LGHNA and CDR2 is YSLEER. V lost 1 base and J lost 7; bases outside the gene matches: 4. The CDR3 totals 14 residues. The CDR3 region is CASSQAQAGGEQYF. CDR3 nucleotides: TGCGCCAGCAGCCAAGCTCAAGCGGGGGGGGAGCAGTACTTC.

J is TRBJ2-1 and V is TRBV6-5; 10 nucleotides agree with TRBD2. Germline CDR1 MNHEY, CDR2 SVGAGI. The length of the CDR3 is 15 residues. The ends lost 7 bases at V and 8 bases at J; junction bases unmatched: 11. The DNA of the CDR3 is TGTGCCAGCACCTCAACTAGCGGGAAATACGATGAGCAGTTCTTC. Its protein product is CASTSTSGKYDEQFF.

The rearrangement uses TRBV20-1 and TRBJ2-4; TRBD2 might be the D (6 bases). CDR1 is DFQATT and CDR2 is SNEGSKA in the germline V gene (reference sequence). With 3 bases removed from V and 7 bases from J, the gap between germline ends came to 7 bases. This CDR3 contains 11 residues. CDR3 in DNA: TGCAGTGCTAGCGGAGGGAACATTCAGTACTTC. This gives the protein CSASGGNIQYF.

The chain links TRBV20-1 to TRBJ2-7; tentative D call: TRBD2 (5 bases). Germline values: CDR1 DFQATT, CDR2 SNEGSKA (reference sequence). Trimming pared 3 bases from V and 5 bases from J, leaving 8 bases between. The CDR3 extends over 11 amino acids. The CDR3 protein is CSARTKDEQYF. The CDR3 coding sequence is TGCAGTGCTAGGACTAAGGACGAGCAGTACTTC.